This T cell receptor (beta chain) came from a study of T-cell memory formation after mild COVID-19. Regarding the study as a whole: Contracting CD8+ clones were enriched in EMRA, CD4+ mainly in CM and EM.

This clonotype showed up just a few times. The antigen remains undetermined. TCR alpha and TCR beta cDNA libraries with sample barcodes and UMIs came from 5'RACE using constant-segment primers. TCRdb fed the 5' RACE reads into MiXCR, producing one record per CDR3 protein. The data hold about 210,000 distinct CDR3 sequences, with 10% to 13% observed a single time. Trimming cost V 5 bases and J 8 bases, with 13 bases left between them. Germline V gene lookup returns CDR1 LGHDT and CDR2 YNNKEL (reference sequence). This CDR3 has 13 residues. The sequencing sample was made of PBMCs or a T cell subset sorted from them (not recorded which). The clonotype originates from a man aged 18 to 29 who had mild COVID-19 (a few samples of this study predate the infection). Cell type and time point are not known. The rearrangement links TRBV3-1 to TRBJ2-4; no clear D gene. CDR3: CASSLRSPDIQYF. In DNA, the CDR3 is TGTGCCAGCAGCTTACGGTCCCCTGACATTCAGTACTTC.